The 15 T cell receptor beta chains listed next were all sequenced from one sample in a study of blood T cell repertoires in COVID-19. Sequencing used immunoSEQ multiplex PCR; TCRdb keeps in-frame clones, though not all of them. The sample lists under 150,000 clones; about three quarters were seen once. The sequenced sample was peripheral blood. Receptors originate from a woman aged 50 to 60 with active or convalescent COVID-19.

V is TRBV29-1 and J is TRBJ2-5, with 10 bases aligning to TRBD1. Germline loops: CDR1 SQVTM, CDR2 ANQGSEA. The length of the CDR3 is 14 residues. The ends lost 7 bases at V and 3 bases at J; junction bases unmatched: 8. The CDR3 DNA reads as TGCAGCGGAGCCGACAGGGGGCGAAAAGAGACCCAGTACTTC. Protein product: CSGADRGRKETQYF.

The chain combines TRBV24-1 with TRBJ1-2; no clear D gene. Trimming cost V 1 base and J 2 bases, with 7 bases left between them. Germline CDR1 reads KGHDR; CDR2 reads SFDVKD. This CDR3 has 14 amino acids. Here the CDR3 reads CATSDLWRNYGYTF. CDR3 in DNA: TGTGCCACCAGTGATTTATGGAGGAACTATGGCTACACCTTC.

The chain employs TRBV2 and TRBJ2-2; the match to TRBD1 covers 7 bases. Germline trimming cut 6 bases from V and 4 bases from J; bases unmatched to any gene: 8. Germline V lookup: CDR1 SNHLY, CDR2 FYNNEI. The CDR3 length is 15 residues. The CDR3 coding sequence is TGTGCCAGCAGAAGACAGGGTCCGGGCACCGGGGAGCTGTTTTTT. Translated: CASRRQGPGTGELFF.

V usage is TRBV5-4 and J usage is TRBJ2-3, with 13 positions matching TRBD2. Germline loops: CDR1 SGHNT, CDR2 YYREEE (reference sequence). V shed 2 bases and J 6 bases; nucleotides not matched to a gene: 3. CDR3 size: 15 residues. In DNA, the CDR3 is TGTGCCAGCAGCTTTGGACTAGCGGGAGTGGATACGCAGTATTTT. This encodes CASSFGLAGVDTQYF.

The gene calls are TRBV28 and TRBJ2-7; no definite D call. The CDR3 has 12 amino acids. V was shortened by 5 bases and J by 0 bases, with 5 bases between the two germline ends. Looked up from germline, CDR1 is MDHEN and CDR2 is SYDVKM. CDR3 region: CASSINSYEQYF. The CDR3 DNA follows: TGTGCCAGCAGTATAAACTCCTACGAGCAGTACTTC.

V and J are TRBV14 and TRBJ2-4; no reliable D call. V lost 1 base and J lost 6, with 4 bases in between. The CDR3 contains 12 residues. Germline CDR1 reads SGHDN; CDR2 reads FVKESK. The CDR3 is CASSQAVNIQYF. In DNA, the CDR3 is TGTGCCAGCAGCCAAGCGGTAAACATTCAGTACTTC.

The CDR3 nucleotides read TGTGCCAGCAGCCCGTCTGGGGGGGAGACCCAGTACTTC. It encodes CASSPSGGETQYF. The chain is built from TRBV5-5 and TRBJ2-5; possibly TRBD2 for D (6 bases). V was cut by 4 bases and J by 5 bases, with 12 bases left in between. The CDR3 is 13 amino acids. Germline CDR1 is SGHKS and CDR2 is YYEKEE (reference sequence).

CDR3 loop: CASRPGGNSYEQYF. The CDR3 DNA follows: TGTGCCAGCAGACCCGGGGGGAACTCCTACGAGCAGTACTTC. The V call is TRBV28, the J call TRBJ2-7; TRBD2 agrees at 7 bases. This CDR3 has 14 amino acids. V lost 6 bases to trimming and J lost 0 bases; unmatched junction nucleotides: 5. Germline V gives CDR1 MDHEN, CDR2 SYDVKM.

This chain connects TRBV19 to TRBJ1-1, with a weak D call TRBD1 (5 bases). Trimming took off 3 bases at V and 0 bases at J, with 17 bases between the two ends. The germline gives CDR1 LNHDA, CDR2 SQIVND (reference sequence). The CDR3 runs 17 residues. The CDR3 loop is CASSIRVPPGMNTEAFF. The CDR3 nucleotides are TGTGCCAGTAGTATCAGGGTACCTCCTGGGATGAACACTGAAGCTTTCTTT.

This chain connects TRBV28 to TRBJ2-3, with TRBD2 matching 7 bases. CDR3 length: 20 residues. CDR1 MDHEN and CDR2 SYDVKM come from the germline V gene. Trimming cost V 7 bases and J 2 bases; bases outside gene matches: 24. The CDR3 region is CASKGLVGVFGAANTDTQYF. The CDR3 DNA sequence: TGTGCCAGCAAAGGACTAGTAGGTGTTTTCGGTGCGGCGAACACAGATACGCAGTATTTT.

V is TRBV15 and J is TRBJ1-4; weak D call: TRBD1 (6 bases). V shed 1 base and J shed 8 bases, with 11 bases lying between them. Germline V gene lookup returns CDR1 LNHNV and CDR2 YYDKDF (reference sequence). CDR3 size: 14 residues. Here the CDR3 DNA reads TGTGCCACCAGCAGAGGGGGGCATGTAGAAAAACTGTTTTTT. This translates into CATSRGGHVEKLFF.

This chain links TRBV7-6 with TRBJ2-2; D perhaps matches TRBD2 (5 bases). Trimming pared 5 bases from V and 1 base from J, leaving 11 bases between. The germline V gene encodes CDR1 SGHVS and CDR2 FNYEAQ. The CDR3 has 15 residues. CDR3 nucleotide sequence: TGTGCCAGCAGCCCCCGGGGAAGGAACACCGGGGAGCTGTTTTTT. Translated: CASSPRGRNTGELFF.

The CDR3 protein is CASSPTRTATQETQYF. The CDR3 DNA is TGTGCCAGCAGTCCGACCCGGACTGCCACTCAAGAGACCCAGTACTTC. The chain employs TRBV28 and TRBJ2-5; D possibly corresponds to TRBD2 (5 bases). The CDR3 has 16 residues. Germline values: CDR1 MDHEN, CDR2 SYDVKM. V dropped 5 bases and J dropped 2 bases, with 18 bases sitting between them.

The rearrangement joins TRBV6-2 or TRBV6-3 to TRBJ1-1; 9 positions match TRBD1. CDR3 size: 16 residues. Trimming at V came to 2 bases and at J to 1 base, leaving 5 bases not matched to a gene. Germline CDR1 reads MNHEY; CDR2 reads SVGEGT. The CDR3 here is CASSYEQGAWNTEAFF. CDR3 nucleotide sequence: TGTGCCAGCAGTTACGAACAGGGGGCTTGGAACACTGAAGCTTTCTTT.

The chain couples TRBV15 to TRBJ2-1; the match to TRBD2 covers 9 bases. After removal of 0 bases from V and 7 bases from J, the junction contained 7 bases not matched to a gene. Germline CDR1 and CDR2: LNHNV and YYDKDF (reference sequence). The CDR3 extends over 16 amino acids. CDR3 sequence: CATSRDGLAGKNEQFF. CDR3 in DNA: TGTGCCACCAGCAGAGATGGCCTAGCGGGAAAGAATGAGCAGTTCTTC.